The 25 T cell receptor beta chains given below trace back to one sample, sequenced in a study of T cell changes during pregnancy in multiple sclerosis. This table comes from immunoSEQ multiplex PCR, and its TCRdb copy is limited to in-frame clones, with some not included. This table has fewer than 40,000 clones, 75% to 95% appearing once. The sequences come from CD8+ T cells from peripheral blood mononuclear cells, collected after pregnancy. These receptors were obtained from a female donor with multiple sclerosis, enrolled in a pregnancy study.

The chain joins TRBV6-5 to TRBJ2-7, with 7 nucleotides matching TRBD1. J lost 3 bases, V lost 2 bases, and 7 bases had no gene match. This CDR3 region has 15 residues. Germline CDR1 is MNHEY and CDR2 is SVGAGI. The CDR3 sequence is CASSYLGQASYEQYF. The CDR3 bases are TGTGCCAGCAGTTACCTTGGACAGGCGAGCTACGAGCAGTACTTC.

The chain has TRBV28 and TRBJ1-2; D is possibly TRBD1 (6 bases). CDR1 is MDHEN and CDR2 is SYDVKM in the germline V gene. The CDR3 is 14 amino acids. Trimming left V 5 bases short and J 13 bases short, with 23 bases between. The CDR3 sequence is CASSPQGGVRRATF. In DNA, the CDR3 is TGTGCCAGCAGTCCACAGGGAGGGGTACGAAGGGCCACCTTC.

This clone was observed a single time. The chain carries TRBV7-9 and TRBJ2-3; D may be TRBD2 (6 bases). CDR3 length: 16 residues. Germline V gene sequence: CDR1 SEHNR, CDR2 FQNEAQ (reference sequence). The germline V and J ends were trimmed by 4 bases and 0 bases, with 14 bases remaining between them. The CDR3 reads CASSSRDSASTDTQYF. The CDR3 DNA sequence: TGTGCCAGCAGCTCTCGGGACTCTGCTAGCACAGATACGCAGTATTTT.

V is TRBV4-2 and J is TRBJ1-3; D unclear. Germline loops: CDR1 LGHNA, CDR2 YNFKEQ. V gave up 4 bases and J gave up 0 bases, with 16 bases separating them. The CDR3 runs to 17 residues. CDR3 bases: TGTGCCAGCAGCCCCGAGGGTACACTGAGCTCTGGAAACACCATATATTTT. Protein sequence: CASSPEGTLSSGNTIYF.

Here the CDR3 DNA reads TGTGCCAGCAGCGTTAGCAGACTAGCATCTAATGAGCAGTTCTTC. Amino acid sequence: CASSVSRLASNEQFF. V and J are TRBV9 and TRBJ2-1, with 7 bases that match TRBD2. The V gene's germline CDR1 is SGDLS and CDR2 YYNGEE. Trimming took 2 bases from V and 7 from J; bases not matched to a gene: 9. CDR3 length equals 15 residues. The whole variable domain, remainder taken from reference TRBV9 and TRBJ2-1, is DSGVTQTPKHLITATGQRVTLRCSPRSGDLSVYWYQQSLDQGLQFLIQYYNGEERAKGNILERFSAQQFPDLHSELNLSSLELGDSALYFCASSVSRLASNEQFFGPGTRLTVL.

This clone was recorded once. The rearrangement uses TRBV5-1 and TRBJ2-3; TRBD2 matches 9 bases. This CDR3 spans 18 amino acids. J lost 2 bases, V lost 0 bases, and 10 bases had no gene match. Germline V gene data show CDR1 as SGHRS and CDR2 as YFSETQ. For the CDR3, the DNA is TGCGCCAGCAGCTTGGCGGTGTCTAGCGGGGTGAACACAGATACGCAGTATTTT. It specifies CASSLAVSSGVNTDTQYF.

The V and J genes are TRBV9 and TRBJ2-7, with TRBD2 as a possible D gene (6 bases). The germline V gene encodes CDR1 SGDLS and CDR2 YYNGEE. CDR3 length: 12 amino acids. V was cut by 3 bases and J by 6 bases, with 10 bases left in between. In DNA form, the CDR3 reads TGTGCCAGCAGCGGAGTGGGAGGCGAGCAGTACTTC. Translated, it gives CASSGVGGEQYF.

This sequence joins TRBV9 and TRBJ2-2, with 7 positions matching TRBD2. CDR3 length: 18 residues. The trim removed 4 bases at V and 1 base at J, leaving 13 bases unmatched. Germline-derived CDR1 and CDR2 are SGDLS and YYNGEE. As DNA, the CDR3 is TGTGCCAGCAGCCCCCATGACTTCGGGACTATGAACACCGGGGAGCTGTTTTTT. Translated, it gives CASSPHDFGTMNTGELFF.

The V gene is TRBV9, the J gene TRBJ2-7, with 10 bases aligning to TRBD2. The germline V gene encodes CDR1 SGDLS and CDR2 YYNGEE. The J segment lost 3 bases and the V segment lost 0 bases, leaving 3 bases of the junction unmatched. The CDR3 has 15 amino acids. The CDR3 sequence is CASSVGTSGNYEQYF. CDR3 DNA sequence: TGTGCCAGCAGCGTAGGGACTAGCGGTAACTACGAGCAGTACTTC.

This chain joins TRBV5-4 and TRBJ2-7, with 9 bases aligning to TRBD2. The CDR3 is made up of 15 amino acids. Germline values: CDR1 SGHNT, CDR2 YYREEE (reference sequence). J lost 4 bases, V lost 4 bases, and 9 bases had no gene match. CDR3 protein: CASSHRAGGPYEQYF. The CDR3 bases are TGTGCCAGCAGCCACAGGGCGGGAGGGCCTTACGAGCAGTACTTC. Full variable domain (outside the CDR3, taken from reference TRBV5-4 and TRBJ2-7): ETGVTQSPTHLIKTRGQQVTLRCSSQSGHNTVSWYQQALGQGPQFIFQYYREEENGRGNFPPRFSGLQFPNYSSELNVNALELDDSALYLCASSHRAGGPYEQYFGPGTRLTVT.

The chain joins TRBV7-6 to TRBJ2-7; no definite D call. The CDR3 spans 18 residues. Germline-derived CDR1 and CDR2 are SGHVS and FNYEAQ. The V end was cut by 5 bases, the J end by 4 bases, with 27 bases between. The CDR3 reads CASSPRPPANTEQYEQYF. The DNA of the CDR3 is TGTGCCAGCAGCCCCCGCCCTCCTGCGAATACAGAACAGTACGAGCAGTACTTC.

The rearrangement uses TRBV27 and TRBJ1-2; the match to TRBD1 covers 9 bases. V dropped 5 bases and J dropped 5; count of bases not matched to a gene: 6. The CDR3 is 14 amino acids. CDR1 and CDR2 from the germline V gene are MNHEY and SMNVEV (reference sequence). This CDR3 reads CASSARTGDYGYTF. The CDR3 nucleotides are TGTGCCAGCAGTGCTCGGACAGGGGATTATGGCTACACCTTC.

The chain recombines TRBV4-2 with TRBJ2-5, with 7 bases identical to TRBD2. The CDR3 runs 15 residues. J gave up 0 bases and V 2 bases, and 3 bases lay outside the gene matches. CDR1 and CDR2 from the germline V gene are LGHNA and YNFKEQ. The CDR3 nucleotides are TGTGCCAGCAGCCAATACAGCGGGGACCAAGAGACCCAGTACTTC. The encoded protein is CASSQYSGDQETQYF.

The rearrangement uses TRBV7-8 and TRBJ2-7; tentative D call: TRBD2 (6 bases). The CDR3 is 14 residues long. The germline gives CDR1 SGHVS, CDR2 FQNEAQ. V lost 1 base to trimming and J lost 3 bases, with 10 bases between them. CDR3 in amino acids: CASSLVAAFYEQYF. The CDR3 DNA is TGTGCCAGCAGCTTAGTAGCGGCGTTCTACGAGCAGTACTTC.

This clone was detected once. The junction does not match germline at one end; this may be a read error. The chain recombines TRBV7-9 with TRBJ2-1; D gene uncertain. The germline CDR1 and CDR2 sequences are SEHNR and FQNEAQ (reference sequence). CDR3 size: 16 residues. In DNA form, the CDR3 reads TGTGCCAGCACCTTACCCTCTAGATTCGGCGTCAATGAGCAGTTCTTC. It is translated as CASTLPSRFGVNEQFF. The whole variable domain, remainder taken from reference TRBV7-9 and TRBJ2-1, is DTGVSQNPRHKITKRGQNVTFRCDPISEHNRLYWYRQTLGQGPEFLTYFQNEAQLEKSRLLSDRFSAERPKGSFSTLEIQRTEQGDSAMYLCASTLPSRFGVNEQFFGPGTRLTVL.

V usage is TRBV6-5 and J usage is TRBJ2-7, with 7 bases matching TRBD1. The CDR3 loop spans 16 amino acids. With 0 bases clipped from V and 4 bases from J, the junction kept 9 bases outside the gene matches. The germline V gene encodes CDR1 MNHEY and CDR2 SVGAGI. CDR3 residues: CASSYSWGQLVYEQYF. The CDR3 region has the DNA TGTGCCAGCAGTTACTCCTGGGGACAGCTTGTTTACGAGCAGTACTTC.

The chain combines TRBV5-6 with TRBJ2-3; D is undetermined. CDR1 and CDR2 from the germline V gene are SGHDT and YYEEEE. This CDR3 is 12 amino acids long. V dropped 0 bases and J dropped 4 bases, with 3 bases sitting between them. The CDR3 loop is CASSLGADTQYF. The CDR3 DNA reads TGTGCCAGCAGCTTGGGAGCAGATACGCAGTATTTT.

The chain carries TRBV12-5 and TRBJ1-1; D not certain. Trimming stripped 0 bases from V and 5 bases from J, with 16 bases between. CDR3 length: 16 residues. CDR1 LGHNT and CDR2 FRNRAP come from the germline V gene. The CDR3 DNA follows: TGTGCTAGTGGTTTGGTGGCGGGCCCCTGGGAAACTGAAGCTTTCTTT. Its translation: CASGLVAGPWETEAFF.

In this sample, this clone turned up once. The gene calls are TRBV9 and TRBJ2-5, with a possible D match to TRBD1 (5 bases). This CDR3 region has 15 residues. CDR1 is SGDLS, CDR2 YYNGEE, per germline. V was cut by 3 bases and J by 4 bases, with 16 bases left in between. The CDR3 DNA follows: TGTGCCAGCAGCGCCCAGGGTAATTCTGGAGAGACCCAGTACTTC. Its translation is CASSAQGNSGETQYF.

CDR3 sequence: CASSIRRGNSYEQYF. CDR3 DNA: TGTGCCAGCAGCATTAGGCGGGGAAACTCCTACGAGCAGTACTTC. The chain recombines TRBV21-1 with TRBJ2-7; the listed D gene, TRBD2, was not tested against the DNA. TRBV21-1 represents a pseudogene. The CDR3 is made up of 15 amino acids.

In DNA form, the CDR3 reads TGTGCCAGCAGTGATGGCAGGGATGTGGGTTATGGGGGCAATCAGCCCCAGCATTTT. Protein sequence: CASSDGRDVGYGGNQPQHF. The chain employs TRBV2 and TRBJ1-5; D may be TRBD1 (5 bases). The ends were cut back, 3 bases at V and 2 bases at J, with 23 bases in the middle. Germline CDR1 reads SNHLY; CDR2 reads FYNNEI. This CDR3 comprises 19 residues.

V usage is TRBV9 and J usage is TRBJ2-7; D is perhaps TRBD2 (7 bases). The CDR3 length is 15 residues. The germline gives CDR1 SGDLS, CDR2 YYNGEE. V was clipped by 0 bases and J by 4 bases, with 14 bases between them. CDR3 bases: TGTGCCAGCAGCGTAGAGGGAGGGGGGCGATACGAGCAGTACTTC. Encoded protein: CASSVEGGGRYEQYF.

The chain links TRBV13 to TRBJ1-1; D gene ambiguous. The germline V gene has CDR1 PRHDT and CDR2 FYEKMQ (reference sequence). V dropped 3 bases and J dropped 0 bases, with 17 bases sitting between them. The CDR3 extends over 17 amino acids. In nucleotides, the CDR3 is TGTGCCAGCAGCTTTACCTCGGGGTTTACGATGAACACTGAAGCTTTCTTT. This translates into CASSFTSGFTMNTEAFF.

The chain employs TRBV9 and TRBJ1-5; D is possibly TRBD1 (5 bases). V gave up 0 bases and J gave up 2 bases, with 9 bases separating them. The CDR3 has 15 amino acids. Germline loops: CDR1 SGDLS, CDR2 YYNGEE. CDR3 sequence (DNA): TGTGCCAGCAGCGTAGATGGGGCCCGCAATCAGCCCCAGCATTTT. This translates into CASSVDGARNQPQHF.

The chain links TRBV5-5 to TRBJ1-5; possible D gene TRBD1, 6 bases. The CDR3 is 13 amino acids. Germline values: CDR1 SGHKS, CDR2 YYEKEE (reference sequence). V was clipped by 1 base and J by 4 bases, with 6 bases between them. The CDR3 DNA is TGTGCCAGCAGCTTGAGGGGGAATCAGCCCCAGCATTTT. This translates into CASSLRGNQPQHF.